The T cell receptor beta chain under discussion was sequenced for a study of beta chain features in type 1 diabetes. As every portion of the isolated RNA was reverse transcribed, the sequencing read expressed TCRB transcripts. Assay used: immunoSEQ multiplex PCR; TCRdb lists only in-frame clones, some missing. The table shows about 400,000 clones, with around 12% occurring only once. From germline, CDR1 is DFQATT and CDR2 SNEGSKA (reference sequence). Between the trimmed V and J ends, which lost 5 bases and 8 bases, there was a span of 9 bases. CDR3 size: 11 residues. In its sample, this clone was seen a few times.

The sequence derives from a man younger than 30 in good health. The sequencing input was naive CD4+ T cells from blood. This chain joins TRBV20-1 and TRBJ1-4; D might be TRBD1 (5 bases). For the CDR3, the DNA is TGCAGTGCTGGTGCAGGGGAAAAACTGTTTTTT. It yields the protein CSAGAGEKLFF.